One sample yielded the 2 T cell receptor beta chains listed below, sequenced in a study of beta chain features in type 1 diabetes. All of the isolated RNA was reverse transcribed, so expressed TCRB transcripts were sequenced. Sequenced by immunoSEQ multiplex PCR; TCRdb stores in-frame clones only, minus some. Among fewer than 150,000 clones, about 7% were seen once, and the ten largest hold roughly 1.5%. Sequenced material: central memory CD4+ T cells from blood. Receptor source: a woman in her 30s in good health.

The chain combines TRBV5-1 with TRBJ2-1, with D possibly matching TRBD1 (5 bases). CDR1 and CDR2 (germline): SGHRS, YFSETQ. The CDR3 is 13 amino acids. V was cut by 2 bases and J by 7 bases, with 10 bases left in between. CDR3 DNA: TGCGCCAGCAGCTTCCTTGCAGGGAATGAGCAGTTCTTC. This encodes CASSFLAGNEQFF.

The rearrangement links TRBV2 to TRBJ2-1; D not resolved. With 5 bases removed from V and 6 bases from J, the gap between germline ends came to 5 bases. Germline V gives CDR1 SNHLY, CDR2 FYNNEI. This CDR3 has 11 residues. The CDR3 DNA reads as TGTGCCAGCAGTAGCGCCAATGAGCAGTTCTTC. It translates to CASSSANEQFF.